The 8 T cell receptor beta chains presented below share a single source sample, sequenced in a study of T cells in women clearing cervical HPV infection. Using immunoSEQ multiplex PCR, the repertoire was profiled, and TCRdb retains in-frame clones only, with some absent. This specimen shows 40,000 or so clones; the ten leading clones hold roughly 5.2%. The material sequenced was blood buffy coat. These receptors came from a woman between 18 and 70 years old with a cervical HPV16 infection that either progressed to CIN3+ or cleared (not recorded which).

Worth noting for this clone: With the read ending 3 residues before the CDR3 end, the germline J gene is used to fill in that end. This sequence joins TRBV13 and TRBJ2-2; D is ambiguous. This CDR3 is 14 amino acids long. The germline gives CDR1 PRHDT, CDR2 FYEKMQ (reference sequence). V was trimmed by 5 bases and J by 4 bases, leaving 11 bases between them. This chain's CDR3 is CASSTKSVTGELFF. The sequenced part of the CDR3 DNA is TGTGCCAGCAGCACAAAAAGTGTCACCGGGGAG. Full variable domain (remainder filled in from reference TRBV13 and TRBJ2-2): AAGVIQSPRHLIKEKRETATLKCYPIPRHDTVYWYQQGPGQDPQFLISFYEKMQSDKGSIPDRFSAQQFSDYHSELNMSSLELGDSALYFCASSTKSVTGELFFGEGSRLTVL.

Comment on this clone: The read ends 3 residues shy of where the CDR3 ends; the end is completed using the germline J gene. The V and J genes are TRBV28 and TRBJ2-4; D remains ambiguous. There are 14 residues in the CDR3. Germline lookup yields CDR1 MDHEN and CDR2 SYDVKM. The CDR3 sequence is CASSLNSPTAIQYF. The DNA read from the CDR3 is TGTGCCAGCAGTTTAAATTCTCCGACTGCTATT.

Comments on this clone: The read ends 3 residues before the CDR3 terminus; that terminus is restored from the germline J gene. This sequence joins TRBV6-1 and TRBJ2-3; D may be TRBD1 (6 bases). This CDR3 spans 15 amino acids. Per germline, CDR1 MNHNS and CDR2 SASEGT. CDR3 DNA (partial): TGTGCCAGCAGTGCGTCAGGGGTCCCCCAAGAGACG. Translating gives CASSASGVPQET. The complete CDR3 sequence is CASSASGVPQETQYF.

Concerning this clone: The DNA ends 3 residues before the CDR3 does, and the rest of the CDR3 is filled in from the germline J gene. This sequence joins TRBV3-1 (or the pseudogene TRBV3-2) and TRBJ2-5, with TRBD1 matching 8 bases. CDR1 is LGHDT, CDR2 YNNKEL, per germline (reference sequence). The CDR3 loop spans 17 amino acids. V gave up 0 bases and J gave up 5 bases; unmatched junction bases: 11. This chain's CDR3 is CASSQERSTGVGETQYF. The CDR3 bases that were read are TGTGCCAGCAGCCAAGAGAGGTCGACAGGGGTAGGGGAGACC.

Turning to this clone: The sequence runs out 3 residues before the end of the CDR3; the remainder is reconstructed from the germline J gene. J is TRBJ1-2 and V is TRBV5-6; the match to TRBD1 covers 7 bases. Germline CDR1 is SGHDT and CDR2 is YYEEEE. This CDR3 region has 15 residues. The V gene end was trimmed by 4 bases and the J gene end by 7 bases; junction bases not matched to a gene: 13. This CDR3 reads CASSQQTGWLGGYTF. CDR3 DNA, as far as it was read: TGTGCCAGCAGCCAACAGACAGGGTGGTTAGGTGGC.

The CDR3: CASSLMGPRETQYF. CDR3 DNA, as far as it was read: TGTGCCAGCAGCTTAATGGGCCCAAGGGAGACC. This rearrangement joins TRBV7-9 to TRBJ2-5; D ambiguous. Sequencing ends 3 residues short of the CDR3 end; the germline J gene provides the rest. The CDR3 covers 14 residues. Germline CDR1 and CDR2: SEHNR and FQNEAQ (reference sequence). Trimming pared 2 bases from V and 5 bases from J, leaving 12 bases between.

CDR3 DNA (partial): TGTGCCAGCAGCTTAGCTATCACCGGGGAG. Encoded protein: CASSLAITGE. The complete CDR3 protein is CASSLAITGELFF. The chain recombines TRBV11-2 with TRBJ2-2, with D uncertain. The read ends 3 residues before the CDR3 terminus; that terminus is restored from the germline J gene. Trimming pared 1 base from V and 4 bases from J, leaving 4 bases between. Germline CDR1 reads SGHAT; CDR2 reads FQNNGV. This CDR3 has 13 residues.

Points on this clone: The read terminates 3 residues before the CDR3 end, so the remaining end is supplied by the germline J gene. The chain recombines TRBV5-1 with TRBJ1-6, with TRBD1 matching 10 bases. The CDR3 consists of 14 residues. CDR1 SGHRS and CDR2 YFSETQ come from the germline V gene. The V gene end was trimmed by 3 bases and the J gene end by 6 bases; junction bases not matched to a gene: 0. This CDR3 is CASSWTGGNSPLHF. CDR3 DNA (partial): TGCGCCAGCAGCTGGACAGGGGGTAATTCACCC.